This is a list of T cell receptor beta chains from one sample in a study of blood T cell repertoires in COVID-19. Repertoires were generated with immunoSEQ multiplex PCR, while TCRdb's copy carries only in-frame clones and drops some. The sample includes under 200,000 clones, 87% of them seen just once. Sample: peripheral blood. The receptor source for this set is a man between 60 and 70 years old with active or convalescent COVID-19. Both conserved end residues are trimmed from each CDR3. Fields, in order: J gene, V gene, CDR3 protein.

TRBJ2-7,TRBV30,AWSRSGGLGYEQY
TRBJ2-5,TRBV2,ASTTGTGKETQY
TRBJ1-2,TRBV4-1,ASSQGGQDLYGYT
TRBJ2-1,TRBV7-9,ASSVGASAFNEQF
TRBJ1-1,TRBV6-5,ASSPTGSGTEAF
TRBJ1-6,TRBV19,ASSARGESYNSPLH
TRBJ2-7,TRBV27,ASRPTGRYEQY
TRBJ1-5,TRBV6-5,ASRSGSAGDQPQH
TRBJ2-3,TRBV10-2,ASSERGLIDTQY
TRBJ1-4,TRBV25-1,ASSEYAGTNEKLF
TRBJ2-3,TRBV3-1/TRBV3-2,ASSRRGLVSTDTQY
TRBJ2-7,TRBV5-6,ASSLAGGVGSYEQY
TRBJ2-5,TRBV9,ASSVGGVTTQY
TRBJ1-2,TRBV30,AWCGVTGGDGYT
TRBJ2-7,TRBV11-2,ASSSGQAEQY
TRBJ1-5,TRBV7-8,ASSLGRDQPQH
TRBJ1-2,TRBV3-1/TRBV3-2,ASSPTGMKYGYT
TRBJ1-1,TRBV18,ASSPVGQGRTEAF
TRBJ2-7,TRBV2,ASSDDRGRPEQY